This note documents a single T cell receptor (beta chain) sequence. Its antigen is not identified. The PCR ran on 60 Vbeta and 13 Jbeta primers. Original processing notes: An analysis that came later counted 80 million or so unique TCR beta chains, approximately 11 million shared. The repertoire was sequenced with immunoSEQ multiplex PCR; TCRdb's copy has only in-frame clones and lacks some. V and J calls plus clone size are reproduced from that table; the DNA served to infer D and trimming. The sample carries 90,000 to 140,000 clones, roughly 70% recorded once. The sample is drawn from a study of cytomegalovirus exposure and HLA in healthy donors. Whole-study results and caveats: Researchers reported in a later analysis that a missense DCLRE1C variant was tied to TCR beta V- and J-gene trimming. Later, an analysis showed that TCR beta chains associated with HLA were more clonally expanded than others that were equally common.

CDR3 length equals 11 residues. Germline CDR1 and CDR2: DFQATT and SNEGSKA (reference sequence). Unrecorded immune exposure was likely among donors, who were nominally healthy when sampled. The origin of this receptor is a man aged 40-49 years in good health and CMV-seronegative. What was sequenced was PBMCs. This sequence joins TRBV20-1 and TRBJ1-2; TRBD1 aligns across 7 bases. CDR3 in amino acids: CRAAQGDGYTF. In nucleotides, the CDR3 is TGCAGGGCCGCCCAGGGGGATGGCTACACCTTC.